The 20 T cell receptor beta chains below come from one sample, sequenced in a study of T cells in Graves' hyperthyroidism and ophthalmopathy. Amplification of TCR beta CDR3 regions used RNA as the template. HTBI primers were employed in a first-round RT-PCR of the TCR CDR3. TCRdb passed the multiplex PCR reads through MiXCR, listing each CDR3 protein once. The sample lists 450,000 to 700,000 distinct CDR3 sequences; about half were seen once. Sequenced input: peripheral blood or thyroid tissue (not recorded which). The receptors were gathered from a woman aged 18 to 35 with Graves' hyperthyroidism.

The V gene is TRBV15, the J gene TRBJ2-6; D may be TRBD2 (6 bases). The CDR3 totals 15 residues. CDR1 and CDR2 from the germline V gene are LNHNV and YYDKDF (reference sequence). The V end lost 2 bases, the J end lost 4 bases, and 9 bases lay between the germline ends. The CDR3 DNA sequence: TGTGCCACCAGCAGAAACCTAGCGGGGGCCAACGTCCTGACTTTC. Translated, it gives CATSRNLAGANVLTF.

The chain uses TRBV20-1 and TRBJ2-7, with TRBD2 matching 11 bases. The V segment lost 5 bases and the J segment 7 bases; nucleotides outside the gene matches: 13. Looked up from germline, CDR1 is DFQATT and CDR2 is SNEGSKA (reference sequence). There are 15 residues in the CDR3. CDR3 DNA sequence: TGCAGTGCTGCCTCCGGGACTAGCGGTTACAATGAGCAGTACTTC. Translated, it gives CSAASGTSGYNEQYF.

V and J are TRBV11-1 and TRBJ1-1, with D tentatively TRBD1 (5 bases). The V gene lost 5 bases and the J gene lost 0 bases, with 13 bases spanning the gap. This CDR3 contains 15 residues. The germline V gene encodes CDR1 SGHAT and CDR2 FQDESV (reference sequence). CDR3 in DNA: TGTGCCAGCAGCCAATGGACACACATGAACACTGAAGCTTTCTTT. Encoded protein: CASSQWTHMNTEAFF. The full variable domain, rest sourced from reference TRBV11-1 and TRBJ1-1, is EAEVAQSPRYKITEKSQAVAFWCDPISGHATLYWYRQILGQGPELLVQFQDESVVDDSQLPKDRFSAERLKGVDSTLKIQPAELGDSAMYLCASSQWTHMNTEAFFGQGTRLTVV.

This sequence joins TRBV2 and TRBJ1-6; D remains ambiguous. The V end was cut by 6 bases, the J end by 9 bases, with 15 bases between. Germline V gives CDR1 SNHLY, CDR2 FYNNEI. The CDR3 covers 14 residues. CDR3 coding DNA: TGTGCCAGCAGCGAACCCGGGAGATTTTCACCCCTCCACTTT. Translated: CASSEPGRFSPLHF. Filled out from reference TRBV2 and TRBJ1-6, the complete variable domain reads EPEVTQTPSHQVTQMGQEVILRCVPISNHLYFYWYRQILGQKVEFLVSFYNNEISEKSEIFDDQFSVERPDGSNFTLKIRSTKLEDSAMYFCASSEPGRFSPLHFGNGTRLTVT.

The chain links TRBV30 to TRBJ2-7, with TRBD2 matching over 7 bases. With V trimmed by 0 bases and J by 4 bases, 9 bases remained unmatched. This CDR3 has 15 amino acids. CDR1 and CDR2 from the germline V gene are GTSNPN and SVGIG (reference sequence). The CDR3 loop reads CAWSVLSGTGYEQYF. The CDR3 DNA is TGTGCCTGGAGTGTCTTGAGCGGGACCGGGTACGAGCAGTACTTC.

In this sample, this clonotype turned up many times. V and J are TRBV4-1 and TRBJ2-6, with 9 nucleotides matching TRBD1. This CDR3 is 18 amino acids long. The junction had 6 bases not matched to a gene; V was cut back by 3 bases and J by 0 bases. CDR1 and CDR2 (germline): MGHRA, YSYEKL. CDR3 protein: CASSQTGQGASGANVLTF. The CDR3 DNA is TGCGCCAGCAGCCAGACGGGACAGGGCGCCTCTGGGGCCAACGTCCTGACTTTC.

The rearrangement uses TRBV10-3 and TRBJ2-7; D is perhaps TRBD2 (6 bases). The CDR3 is 12 amino acids. V was shortened by 8 bases and J by 7 bases, with 15 bases between the two germline ends. The germline CDR1 and CDR2 sequences are ENHRY and SYGVKD. CDR3 coding DNA: TGTGCCATCTCCGAACCGGAGGGGGAGCAGTACTTC. Residues: CAISEPEGEQYF.

As concerns this clonotype: At one end the junction does not follow the germline gene, possibly because of a read error. This rearrangement joins TRBV7-3 to TRBJ1-6; weak D call: TRBD1 (6 bases). The CDR3 totals 16 residues. In germline, CDR1 is SGHTA, CDR2 FQGTGA. The chain's CDR3 is CANSPRGLQGGQPLHF. The CDR3 DNA follows: TGTGCCAACAGCCCCAGAGGGCTACAGGGAGGTCAGCCCCTCCACTTT. Full variable domain (outside the CDR3, taken from reference TRBV7-3 and TRBJ1-6): GAGVSQTPSNKVTEKGKYVELRCDPISGHTALYWYRQSLGQGPEFLIYFQGTGAADDSGLPNDRFFAVRPEGSVSTLKIQRTERGDSAVYLCANSPRGLQGGQPLHFGNGTRLTVT.

The table lists this clonotype with a few counts. Here the CDR3 reads CASTPGWVDTQYF. In DNA, the CDR3 is TGTGCCAGCACCCCGGGGTGGGTAGATACGCAGTATTTT. The chain has TRBV2 and TRBJ2-3; maybe TRBD2 (5 bases). CDR1 and CDR2 (germline): SNHLY, FYNNEI. The CDR3 is 13 residues long. The V gene lost 7 bases and the J gene lost 5 bases, with 13 bases spanning the gap.

The chain employs TRBV20-1 and TRBJ2-7, with TRBD2 identical over 7 bases. Per the germline V gene, CDR1 is DFQATT and CDR2 is SNEGSKA (reference sequence). The CDR3 sequence is 15 residues long. V shed 3 bases, J shed 7 bases, and the junction held 15 bases outside the gene matches. This CDR3 is CSASDETAGEGEQYF. The CDR3 DNA is TGCAGTGCTAGTGACGAAACCGCTGGGGAGGGTGAGCAGTACTTC.

Note on this clonotype: At one end the junction does not follow the germline gene, possibly because of a read error. V gene TRBV7-6 combines with J gene TRBJ2-6; TRBD1 agrees at 11 bases. The CDR3 totals 16 residues. CDR1 and CDR2 from the germline V gene are SGHVS and FNYEAQ. For the CDR3, the DNA is TGTGCCAGCAGCTTAGTGGGGGGGACAGGGGGCAACGTCCTGACTTTC. Its translation is CASSLVGGTGGNVLTF.

This clonotype was observed at least ten times. Written as DNA, the CDR3 is TGTGCCAGCAGCCGGACAGGATTTCTCCACACTGAAGCTTTCTTT. The encoded protein is CASSRTGFLHTEAFF. J is TRBJ1-1 and V is TRBV7-8; 7 nucleotides match TRBD1. V lost 5 bases, J lost 3 bases, and 9 bases stayed unmatched. Germline values: CDR1 SGHVS, CDR2 FQNEAQ. The CDR3 sequence is 15 residues long.

This chain links TRBV25-1 with TRBJ1-5; TRBD1 might be the D (6 bases). The V end lost 1 base, the J end lost 4 bases, and 11 bases lay between the germline ends. CDR3 size: 15 residues. The germline CDR1 and CDR2 sequences are MGHDK and SYGVNS. The DNA for the CDR3 is TGTGCCAGCAGTGAATTAGGGACAAGGAATCAGCCCCAGCATTTT. Translated, it gives CASSELGTRNQPQHF. Full variable domain (rest looked up from reference TRBV25-1 and TRBJ1-5): EADIYQTPRYLVIGTGKKITLECSQTMGHDKMYWYQQDPGMELHLIHYSYGVNSTEKGDLSSESTVSRIRTEHFPLTLESARPSHTSQYLCASSELGTRNQPQHFGDGTRLSIL.

Many counts were recorded for this clonotype. V and J are TRBV4-3 and TRBJ1-6; the match to TRBD1 covers 7 bases. CDR1 is LGHNA, CDR2 YSLEER, per germline. This CDR3 has 16 amino acids. J gave up 9 bases and V 0 bases, and 8 bases lay outside the gene matches. The CDR3 protein is CASSQDRDSTGSPLHF. DNA for the CDR3: TGCGCCAGCAGCCAAGATCGGGACAGCACTGGTTCACCCCTCCACTTT.

This clonotype was seen at least ten times. The chain employs TRBV20-1 and TRBJ2-2, with TRBD2 identical over 9 bases. CDR1 DFQATT and CDR2 SNEGSKA come from the germline V gene (reference sequence). The junction had 8 bases not matched to a gene; V was cut back by 0 bases and J by 6 bases. CDR3 length: 16 amino acids. The CDR3 here is CSARELSGSYAGELFF. CDR3 DNA sequence: TGCAGTGCTAGAGAACTTAGCGGGAGTTACGCCGGGGAGCTGTTTTTT.

CDR3 in amino acids: CSVSGQGVTEAFF. CDR3 in DNA: TGCAGCGTTTCCGGACAGGGGGTTACTGAAGCTTTCTTT. The chain links TRBV29-1 to TRBJ1-1; 10 bases match TRBD1. V dropped 5 bases and J dropped 5; count of bases not matched to a gene: 5. The length of the CDR3 is 13 residues. Looked up from germline, CDR1 is SQVTM and CDR2 is ANQGSEA.

This clonotype was detected ten times or more. This chain connects TRBV4-1 to TRBJ2-7; the D is unclear. The V gene lost 0 bases and the J gene lost 2 bases, with 11 bases spanning the gap. The CDR3 length is 15 residues. Germline CDR1 is MGHRA and CDR2 is YSYEKL. CDR3 residues: CASSQEWPRTYEQYF. The CDR3 DNA reads as TGCGCCAGCAGCCAAGAATGGCCGAGGACCTACGAGCAGTACTTC.

This clonotype was detected many times. The chain uses TRBV16 and TRBJ1-1; tentatively, D is TRBD1 (5 bases). Looked up from germline, CDR1 is KGHSY and CDR2 is FQNENV. V dropped 4 bases and J dropped 0 bases, with 12 bases sitting between them. The CDR3 is 15 residues long. This CDR3 reads CASSPTGPMNTEAFF. The DNA for the CDR3 is TGTGCCAGCAGCCCCACGGGACCGATGAACACTGAAGCTTTCTTT.

The genes are TRBV2 and TRBJ2-7, with 8 bases matching TRBD1. Germline lookup yields CDR1 SNHLY and CDR2 FYNNEI. V gave up 6 bases and J gave up 7 bases; unmatched junction bases: 5. The CDR3 sequence is 12 residues long. This CDR3 reads CASREQGVEQYF. DNA of the CDR3: TGTGCCAGCAGGGAACAGGGGGTAGAGCAGTACTTC.

V gene TRBV6-1 combines with J gene TRBJ1-3; D gene ambiguous. Trimming removed 8 bases from V and 0 bases from J, with 23 bases in between. CDR1 and CDR2 from the germline V gene are MNHNS and SASEGT. This CDR3 has 18 residues. CDR3 sequence: CASSPRLNAENSGNTIYF. The DNA of the CDR3 is TGTGCCAGCTCACCACGGCTGAACGCAGAAAACTCTGGAAACACCATATATTTT.